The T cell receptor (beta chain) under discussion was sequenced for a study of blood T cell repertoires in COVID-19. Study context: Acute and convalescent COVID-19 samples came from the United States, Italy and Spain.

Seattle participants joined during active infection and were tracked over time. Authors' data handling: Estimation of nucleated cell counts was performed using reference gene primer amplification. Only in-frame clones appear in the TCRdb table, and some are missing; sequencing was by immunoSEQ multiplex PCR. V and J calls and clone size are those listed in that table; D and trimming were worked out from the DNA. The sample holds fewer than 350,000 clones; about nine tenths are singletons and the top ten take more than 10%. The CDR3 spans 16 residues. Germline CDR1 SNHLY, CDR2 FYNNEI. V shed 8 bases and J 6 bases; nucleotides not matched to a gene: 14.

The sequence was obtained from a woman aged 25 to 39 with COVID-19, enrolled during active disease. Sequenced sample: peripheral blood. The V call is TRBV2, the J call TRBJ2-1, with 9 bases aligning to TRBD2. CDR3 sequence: CASGIQWRGGGNEQFF. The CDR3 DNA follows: TGTGCCAGCGGCATCCAGTGGCGGGGGGGCGGCAATGAGCAGTTCTTC.